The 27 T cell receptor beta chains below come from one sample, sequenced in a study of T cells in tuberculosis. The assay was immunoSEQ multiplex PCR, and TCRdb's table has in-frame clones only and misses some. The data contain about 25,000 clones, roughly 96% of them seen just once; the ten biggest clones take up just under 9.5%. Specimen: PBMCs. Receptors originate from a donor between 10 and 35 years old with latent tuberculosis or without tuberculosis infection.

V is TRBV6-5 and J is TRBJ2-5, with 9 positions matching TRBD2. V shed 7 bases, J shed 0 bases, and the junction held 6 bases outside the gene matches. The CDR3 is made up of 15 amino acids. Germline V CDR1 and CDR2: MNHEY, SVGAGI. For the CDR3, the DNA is TGTGCCAGCACCTATAGCGGGGGCGACCAAGAGACCCAGTACTTC. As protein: CASTYSGGDQETQYF.

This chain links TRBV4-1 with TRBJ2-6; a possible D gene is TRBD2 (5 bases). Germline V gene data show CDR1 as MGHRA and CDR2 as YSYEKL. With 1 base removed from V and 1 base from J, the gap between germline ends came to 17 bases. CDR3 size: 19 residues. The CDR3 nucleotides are TGCGCCAGCAGCCAAGTCCCCGGAGGCCCCACTTCTGGGGCCAACGTCCTGACTTTC. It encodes CASSQVPGGPTSGANVLTF.

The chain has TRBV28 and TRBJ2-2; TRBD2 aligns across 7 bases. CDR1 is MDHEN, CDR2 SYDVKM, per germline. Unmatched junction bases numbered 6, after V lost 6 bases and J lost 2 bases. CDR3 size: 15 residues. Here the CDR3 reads CASSSRDYNTGELFF. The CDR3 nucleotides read TGTGCCAGCAGCAGCCGGGACTACAACACCGGGGAGCTGTTTTTT.

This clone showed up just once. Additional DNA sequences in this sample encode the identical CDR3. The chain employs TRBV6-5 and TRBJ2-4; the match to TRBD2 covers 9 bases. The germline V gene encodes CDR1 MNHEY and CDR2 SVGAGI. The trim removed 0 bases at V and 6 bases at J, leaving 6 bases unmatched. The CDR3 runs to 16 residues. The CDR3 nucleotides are TGTGCCAGCAGTTACTCGCGGGGGGGAGGGGGAAACATTCAGTACTTC. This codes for CASSYSRGGGGNIQYF.

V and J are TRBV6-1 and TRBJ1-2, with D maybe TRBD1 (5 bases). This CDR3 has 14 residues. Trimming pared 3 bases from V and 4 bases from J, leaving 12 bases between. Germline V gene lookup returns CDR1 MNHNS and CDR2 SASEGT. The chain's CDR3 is CASSDVRQSYGYTF. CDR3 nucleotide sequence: TGTGCCAGCAGTGATGTCCGACAGTCCTATGGCTACACCTTC.

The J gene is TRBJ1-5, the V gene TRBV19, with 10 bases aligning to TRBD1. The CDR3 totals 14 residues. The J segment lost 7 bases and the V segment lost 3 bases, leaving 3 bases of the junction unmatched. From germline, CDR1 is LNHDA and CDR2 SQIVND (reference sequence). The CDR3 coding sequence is TGTGCCAGTAGTATTGGGACAGGGGCCCAGCCCCAGCATTTT. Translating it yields CASSIGTGAQPQHF.

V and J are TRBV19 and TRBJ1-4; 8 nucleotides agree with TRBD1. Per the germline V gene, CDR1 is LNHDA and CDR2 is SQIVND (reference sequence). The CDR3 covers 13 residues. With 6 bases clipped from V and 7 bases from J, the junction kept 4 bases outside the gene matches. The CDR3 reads CASRPGGFEKLFF. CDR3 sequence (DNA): TGTGCCAGTAGACCAGGGGGCTTTGAAAAACTGTTTTTT.

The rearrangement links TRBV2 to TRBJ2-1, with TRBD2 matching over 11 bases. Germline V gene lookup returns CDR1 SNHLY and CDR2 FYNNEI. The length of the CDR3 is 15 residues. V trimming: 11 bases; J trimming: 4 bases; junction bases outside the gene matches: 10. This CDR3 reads CAPKSSGGAYNEQFF. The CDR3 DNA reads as TGTGCCCCAAAGAGTAGCGGGGGGGCTTACAATGAGCAGTTCTTC.

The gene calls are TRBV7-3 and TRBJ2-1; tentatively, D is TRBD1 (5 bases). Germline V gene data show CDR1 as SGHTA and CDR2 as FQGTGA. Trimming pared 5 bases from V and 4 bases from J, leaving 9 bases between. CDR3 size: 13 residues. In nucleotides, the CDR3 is TGTGCCAGCAGCCTCGACAGATACAATGAGCAGTTCTTC. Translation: CASSLDRYNEQFF.

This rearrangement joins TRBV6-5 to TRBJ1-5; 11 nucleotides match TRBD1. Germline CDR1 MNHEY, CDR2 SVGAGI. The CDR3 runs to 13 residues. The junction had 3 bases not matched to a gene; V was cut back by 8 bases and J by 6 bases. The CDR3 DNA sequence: TGTGCCAGCGGACAGGGGGCGGCTCAGCCCCAGCATTTT. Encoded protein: CASGQGAAQPQHF.

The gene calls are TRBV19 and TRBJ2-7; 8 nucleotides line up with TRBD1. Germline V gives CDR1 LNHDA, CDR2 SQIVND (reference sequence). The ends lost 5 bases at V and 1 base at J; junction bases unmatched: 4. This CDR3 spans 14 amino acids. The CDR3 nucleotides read TGTGCCAGTAGTTGGACAGGGAGGTCCTACGAGCAGTACTTC. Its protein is CASSWTGRSYEQYF.

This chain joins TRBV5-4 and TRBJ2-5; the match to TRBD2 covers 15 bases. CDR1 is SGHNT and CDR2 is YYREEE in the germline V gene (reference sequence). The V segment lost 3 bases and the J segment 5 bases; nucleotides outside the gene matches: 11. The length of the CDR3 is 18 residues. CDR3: CASSSLGLAGGPVETQYF. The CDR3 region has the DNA TGTGCCAGCAGCTCCCTCGGACTAGCGGGGGGGCCGGTGGAGACCCAGTACTTC. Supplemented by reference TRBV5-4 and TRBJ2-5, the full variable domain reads ETGVTQSPTHLIKTRGQQVTLRCSSQSGHNTVSWYQQALGQGPQFIFQYYREEENGRGNFPPRFSGLQFPNYSSELNVNALELDDSALYLCASSSLGLAGGPVETQYFGPGTRLLVL.

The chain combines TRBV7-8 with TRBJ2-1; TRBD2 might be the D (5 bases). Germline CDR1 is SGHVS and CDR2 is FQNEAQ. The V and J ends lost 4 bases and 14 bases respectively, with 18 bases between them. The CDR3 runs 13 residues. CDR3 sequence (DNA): TGTGCCAGCAGCTCCCCGATAGGGCCGGAGGAGTTCTTC. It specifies CASSSPIGPEEFF.

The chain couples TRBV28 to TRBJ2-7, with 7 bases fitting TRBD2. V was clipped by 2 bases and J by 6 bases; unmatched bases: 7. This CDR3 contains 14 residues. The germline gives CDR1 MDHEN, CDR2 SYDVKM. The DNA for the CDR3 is TGTGCCAGCAGTTTAATCGGGGGGAAAGGCGAGCAGTACGTC. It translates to CASSLIGGKGEQYV.

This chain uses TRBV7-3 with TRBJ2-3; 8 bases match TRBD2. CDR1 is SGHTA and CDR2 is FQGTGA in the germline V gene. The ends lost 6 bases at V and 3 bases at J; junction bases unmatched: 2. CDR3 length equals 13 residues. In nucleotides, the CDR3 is TGTGCCAGCAGTCGGGGGGGTACAGATACGCAGTATTTT. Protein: CASSRGGTDTQYF.

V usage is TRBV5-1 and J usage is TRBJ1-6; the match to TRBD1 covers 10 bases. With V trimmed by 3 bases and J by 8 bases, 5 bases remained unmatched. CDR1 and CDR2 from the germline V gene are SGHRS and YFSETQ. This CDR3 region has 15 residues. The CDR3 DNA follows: TGCGCCAGCAGCTCCGGACAGGGGGGGTATTCACCCCTCCACTTT. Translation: CASSSGQGGYSPLHF.

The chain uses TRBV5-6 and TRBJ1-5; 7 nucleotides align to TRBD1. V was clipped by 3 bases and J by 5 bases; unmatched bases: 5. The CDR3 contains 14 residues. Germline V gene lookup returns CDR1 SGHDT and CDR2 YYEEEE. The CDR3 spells CASSWWTGDQPQHF. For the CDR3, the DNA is TGTGCCAGCAGCTGGTGGACAGGAGATCAGCCCCAGCATTTT. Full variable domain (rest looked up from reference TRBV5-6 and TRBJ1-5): DAGVTQSPTHLIKTRGQQVTLRCSPKSGHDTVSWYQQALGQGPQFIFQYYEEEERQRGNFPDRFSGHQFPNYSSELNVNALLLGDSALYLCASSWWTGDQPQHFGDGTRLSIL.

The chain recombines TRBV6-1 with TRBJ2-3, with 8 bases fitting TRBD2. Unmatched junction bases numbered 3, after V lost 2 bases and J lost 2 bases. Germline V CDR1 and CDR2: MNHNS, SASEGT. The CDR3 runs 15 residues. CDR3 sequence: CASSESGGLTDTQYF. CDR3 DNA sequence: TGTGCCAGCAGTGAAAGCGGGGGCCTCACAGATACGCAGTATTTT.

The CDR3 bases are TGTGCCAGCAGTGCCGGGTCGGGAAACACCATATATTTT. This sequence encodes CASSAGSGNTIYF. The chain employs TRBV9 and TRBJ1-3; D unclear. The germline V gene encodes CDR1 SGDLS and CDR2 YYNGEE. With 5 bases removed from V and 4 bases from J, the gap between germline ends came to 10 bases. The CDR3 length is 13 residues.

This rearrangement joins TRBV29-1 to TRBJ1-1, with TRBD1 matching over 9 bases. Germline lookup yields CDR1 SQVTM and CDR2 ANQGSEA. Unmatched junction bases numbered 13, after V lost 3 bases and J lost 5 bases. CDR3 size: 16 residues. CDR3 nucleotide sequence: TGCAGCGTTGAGGGGACAGGGAGAGGGAAACAGACTGAAGCTTTCTTT. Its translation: CSVEGTGRGKQTEAFF. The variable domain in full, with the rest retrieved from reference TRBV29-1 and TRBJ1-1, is SAVISQKPSRDICQRGTSLTIQCQVDSQVTMMFWYRQQPGQSLTLIATANQGSEATYESGFVIDKFPISRPNLTFSTLTVSNMSPEDSSIYLCSVEGTGRGKQTEAFFGQGTRLTVV.

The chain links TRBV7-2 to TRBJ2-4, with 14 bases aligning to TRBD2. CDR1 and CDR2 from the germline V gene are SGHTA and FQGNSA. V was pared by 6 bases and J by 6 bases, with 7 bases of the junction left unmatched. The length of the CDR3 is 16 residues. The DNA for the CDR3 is TGTGCCAGCAGTATTCGACTAGCGGGGGGGCTAAACATTCAGTACTTC. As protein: CASSIRLAGGLNIQYF. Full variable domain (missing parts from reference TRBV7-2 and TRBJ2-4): GAGVSQSPSNKVTEKGKDVELRCDPISGHTALYWYRQSLGQGLEFLIYFQGNSAPDKSGLPSDRFSAERTGGSVSTLTIQRTQQEDSAVYLCASSIRLAGGLNIQYFGAGTRLSVL.

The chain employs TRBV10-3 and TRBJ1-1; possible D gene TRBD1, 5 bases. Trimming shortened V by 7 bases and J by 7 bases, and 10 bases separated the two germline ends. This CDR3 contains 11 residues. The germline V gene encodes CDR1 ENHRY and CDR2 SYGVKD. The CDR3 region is CAIIQDSEAFF. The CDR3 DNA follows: TGTGCCATCATCCAAGACAGTGAAGCTTTCTTT.

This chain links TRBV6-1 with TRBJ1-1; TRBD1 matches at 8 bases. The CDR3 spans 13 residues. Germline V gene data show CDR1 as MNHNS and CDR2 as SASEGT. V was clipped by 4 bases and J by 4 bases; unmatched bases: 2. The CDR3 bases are TGTGCCAGCAGTGGACAGGGGTTCACTGAAGCTTTCTTT. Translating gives CASSGQGFTEAFF.

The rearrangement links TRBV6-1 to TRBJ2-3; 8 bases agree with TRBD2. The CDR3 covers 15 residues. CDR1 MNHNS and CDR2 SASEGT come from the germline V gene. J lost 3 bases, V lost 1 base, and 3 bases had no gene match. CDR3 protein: CASSEVAGGTDTQYF. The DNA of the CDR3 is TGTGCCAGCAGTGAAGTGGCGGGGGGAACAGATACGCAGTATTTT.

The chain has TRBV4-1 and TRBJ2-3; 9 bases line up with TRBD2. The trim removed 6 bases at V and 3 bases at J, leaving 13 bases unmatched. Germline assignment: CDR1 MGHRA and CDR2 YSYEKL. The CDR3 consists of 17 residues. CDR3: CASRPPLRGGRTDTQYF. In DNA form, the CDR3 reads TGCGCCAGCAGGCCACCCCTGCGGGGGGGCAGGACAGATACGCAGTATTTT.

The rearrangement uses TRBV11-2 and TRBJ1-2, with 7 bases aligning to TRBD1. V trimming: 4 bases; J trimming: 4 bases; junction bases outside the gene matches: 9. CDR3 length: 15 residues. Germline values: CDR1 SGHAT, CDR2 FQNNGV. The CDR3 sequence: CASSSNRGWFYGYTF. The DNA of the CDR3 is TGTGCCAGCAGCTCGAACAGGGGTTGGTTCTATGGCTACACCTTC.

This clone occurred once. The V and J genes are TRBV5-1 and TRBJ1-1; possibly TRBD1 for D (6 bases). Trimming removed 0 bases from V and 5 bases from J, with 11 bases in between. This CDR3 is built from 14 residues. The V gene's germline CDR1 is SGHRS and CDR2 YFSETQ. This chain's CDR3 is CASSLEQGRTEAFF. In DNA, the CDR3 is TGCGCCAGCAGCTTGGAACAGGGAAGAACTGAAGCTTTCTTT. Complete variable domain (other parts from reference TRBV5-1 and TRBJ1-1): KAGVTQTPRYLIKTRGQQVTLSCSPISGHRSVSWYQQTPGQGLQFLFEYFSETQRNKGNFPGRFSGRQFSNSRSEMNVSTLELGDSALYLCASSLEQGRTEAFFGQGTRLTVV.